Listed below are T cell receptor beta chains from one sample, sequenced in a study of blood T cell repertoires in COVID-19. Produced via immunoSEQ multiplex PCR; TCRdb's table is partial and in-frame only. The table has approximately 80,000 clones, roughly four fifths seen once; the top ten hold around 29%. The material sequenced was peripheral blood. The receptors here all came from a human donor in a cohort sampled during active COVID-19. Each CDR3 is given with its conserved first and last residue. The D gene is left open where the match is weak. Clone size appears in some rows only: once, few, many, or a class for an expanded clone.

D gene: .
clone size: few
J gene: TRBJ1-2
V gene: TRBV5-1
CDR3 length: 13
CDR3 DNA: TGCGCCAGCAGCTTGGGAGCTAACTATGGCTACACCTTC
CDR3 protein: CASSLGANYGYTF

D gene: TRBD2
clone size: few
J gene: TRBJ2-7
V gene: TRBV19
CDR3 length: 13
CDR3 DNA: TGTGCCAGCCTAGAGCGGGGTAGCTACGAGCAGTACTTC
CDR3 protein: CASLERGSYEQYF

D gene: .
clone size: .
J gene: TRBJ2-3
V gene: TRBV7-9
CDR3 length: 15
CDR3 DNA: TGTGCCAGCAGCGGCCCGACAATTAGCACAGATACGCAGTATTTT
CDR3 protein: CASSGPTISTDTQYF

D gene: .
clone size: .
J gene: TRBJ1-1
V gene: TRBV7-9
CDR3 length: 12
CDR3 DNA: TGTGCCAGCAGTTCGGGTTGGGCTGAAGCTTTCTTT
CDR3 protein: CASSSGWAEAFF

D gene: TRBD1
clone size: .
J gene: TRBJ2-1
V gene: TRBV25-1
CDR3 length: 13
CDR3 DNA: TGTGCCAGCAAGGGACAGCTCTACAATGAGCAGTTCTTC
CDR3 protein: CASKGQLYNEQFF

D gene: .
clone size: .
J gene: TRBJ2-1
V gene: TRBV3-1/TRBV3-2
CDR3 length: 15
CDR3 DNA: TGTGCCAGCAGCCAAGATCTAGGACTCCACAATGAGCAGTTCTTC
CDR3 protein: CASSQDLGLHNEQFF

D gene: TRBD1
clone size: .
J gene: TRBJ1-6
V gene: TRBV7-9
CDR3 length: 17
CDR3 DNA: TGTGCCAGCAGCTTTGCGGGACAGGGTGGGTATAATTCACCCCTCCACTTT
CDR3 protein: CASSFAGQGGYNSPLHF

D gene: .
clone size: .
J gene: TRBJ2-3
V gene: TRBV7-6
CDR3 length: 13
CDR3 DNA: TGTGCCAGCAGCTTTGAGTTAACAGATACGCAGTATTTT
CDR3 protein: CASSFELTDTQYF

D gene: .
clone size: .
J gene: TRBJ1-4
V gene: TRBV18
CDR3 length: 17
CDR3 DNA: TGTGCCAGCTCACCACCCAAGGGGATTCGGACTAATGAAAAACTATTTTTT
CDR3 protein: CASSPPKGIRTNEKLFF

D gene: .
clone size: .
J gene: TRBJ1-2
V gene: TRBV9
CDR3 length: 13
CDR3 DNA: TGTGCCAGCAGCGTAGGGACAGTTACTGGCTACACCTTC
CDR3 protein: CASSVGTVTGYTF

D gene: .
clone size: .
J gene: TRBJ2-3
V gene: TRBV19
CDR3 length: 14
CDR3 DNA: TGTGCCAGTAGTTACAGGGTTGGGACAGATACGCAGTATTTT
CDR3 protein: CASSYRVGTDTQYF

D gene: .
clone size: .
J gene: TRBJ1-1
V gene: TRBV2
CDR3 length: 13
CDR3 DNA: TGTGCCAGCAACCAGGGAACGAACACTGAAGCTTTCTTT
CDR3 protein: CASNQGTNTEAFF

D gene: TRBD2
clone size: .
J gene: TRBJ2-3
V gene: TRBV19
CDR3 length: 12
CDR3 DNA: TGTGCCAGTAGTATACTAGCGGGTACGCAGTATTTT
CDR3 protein: CASSILAGTQYF

D gene: .
clone size: .
J gene: TRBJ1-4
V gene: TRBV18
CDR3 length: 17
CDR3 DNA: TGTGCCAGCTCACCGAGGCAGGACCTCGGGGCTAATGAAAAACTGTTTTTT
CDR3 protein: CASSPRQDLGANEKLFF

D gene: .
clone size: .
J gene: TRBJ2-7
V gene: TRBV10-2
CDR3 length: 15
CDR3 DNA: TGCGCCAGCAGAAACCTCGGGACTGGCACCTACGAGCAGTACTTC
CDR3 protein: CASRNLGTGTYEQYF

D gene: .
clone size: .
J gene: TRBJ2-7
V gene: TRBV9
CDR3 length: 15
CDR3 DNA: TGTGCCAGCAGCCGTGGAAGGGGTTACTCCTACGAGCAGTACTTC
CDR3 protein: CASSRGRGYSYEQYF

D gene: .
clone size: .
J gene: TRBJ1-6
V gene: TRBV27
CDR3 length: 13
CDR3 DNA: TGTGCCAGCAGTTGGCTACCCCCAAGGGGCCTCCACTTT
CDR3 protein: CASSWLPPRGLHF

D gene: .
clone size: .
J gene: TRBJ2-7
V gene: TRBV15
CDR3 length: 15
CDR3 DNA: TGTGCCACCAGCAAAACATCACAGGGCTCCTACGAGCAGTACTTC
CDR3 protein: CATSKTSQGSYEQYF

D gene: .
clone size: .
J gene: TRBJ1-6
V gene: TRBV3-1/TRBV3-2
CDR3 length: 15
CDR3 DNA: TGTGCCAGCAGCCAAGATACGGGTTTCCGTTCACCCCTCCACTTT
CDR3 protein: CASSQDTGFRSPLHF

D gene: .
clone size: few
J gene: TRBJ1-5
V gene: TRBV28
CDR3 length: 14
CDR3 DNA: TGTGCCAGCAGTCTATCAGGGTTGGGGCAGCCCCAGCATTTT
CDR3 protein: CASSLSGLGQPQHF

D gene: .
clone size: once
J gene: TRBJ2-7
V gene: TRBV18
CDR3 length: 16
CDR3 DNA: TGTGCCAGCTCATCCCTCTCGGGGGTTATATCCTACGAGCAGTACTTC
CDR3 protein: CASSSLSGVISYEQYF

D gene: TRBD1
clone size: .
J gene: TRBJ2-3
V gene: TRBV6-5
CDR3 length: 14
CDR3 DNA: TGTGCCAGCAGTTTGACAGGGTCCACAGATACGCAGTATTTT
CDR3 protein: CASSLTGSTDTQYF

D gene: .
clone size: .
J gene: TRBJ2-2
V gene: TRBV5-1
CDR3 length: 13
CDR3 DNA: TGCGCCAGCAGCTTGCTCGACACCGGGGAGCTGTTTTTT
CDR3 protein: CASSLLDTGELFF

D gene: TRBD2
clone size: .
J gene: TRBJ2-7
V gene: TRBV5-1
CDR3 length: 15
CDR3 DNA: TGCGCCAGCAGAAAAGGGGCGGGGGGCGACTACGAGCAGTACTTC
CDR3 protein: CASRKGAGGDYEQYF

D gene: TRBD1
clone size: .
J gene: TRBJ2-2
V gene: TRBV6-4
CDR3 length: 15
CDR3 DNA: TGTGCCAGCAGTGCCGGACAGGCCTCCACCGGGGAGCTGTTTTTT
CDR3 protein: CASSAGQASTGELFF

D gene: .
clone size: .
J gene: TRBJ2-1
V gene: TRBV3-1/TRBV3-2
CDR3 length: 13
CDR3 DNA: TGTGCCAGCAGCCACCCCTCGTACAATGAGCAGTTCTTC
CDR3 protein: CASSHPSYNEQFF

D gene: .
clone size: .
J gene: TRBJ1-2
V gene: TRBV18
CDR3 length: 13
CDR3 DNA: TGTGCCAGCTCACCAGAGGGGGACTATGGCTACACCTTC
CDR3 protein: CASSPEGDYGYTF

D gene: .
clone size: .
J gene: TRBJ2-1
V gene: TRBV2
CDR3 length: 12
CDR3 DNA: TGTGCCAGCAGTTACACAGGTTATGAGCAGTTCTTC
CDR3 protein: CASSYTGYEQFF

D gene: .
clone size: once
J gene: TRBJ1-1
V gene: TRBV9
CDR3 length: 13
CDR3 DNA: TGTGCCAGCAGCTCCCGGTTTAACACTGAAGCTTTCTTT
CDR3 protein: CASSSRFNTEAFF

D gene: TRBD2
clone size: .
J gene: TRBJ2-5
V gene: TRBV7-9
CDR3 length: 16
CDR3 DNA: TGTGCCAGCAGCGGGACTAGCGGGGGGACCCAAGAGACCCAGTACTTC
CDR3 protein: CASSGTSGGTQETQYF

D gene: TRBD2
clone size: .
J gene: TRBJ2-5
V gene: TRBV7-9
CDR3 length: 14
CDR3 DNA: TGTGCCAGCAGCCTAGCGGGGGGAGAAGAGACCCAGTACTTC
CDR3 protein: CASSLAGGEETQYF

D gene: .
clone size: .
J gene: TRBJ1-2
V gene: TRBV6-5
CDR3 length: 13
CDR3 DNA: TGTGCCAGCAGTTACGGCAGGGGTTATGGCTACACCTTC
CDR3 protein: CASSYGRGYGYTF

D gene: .
clone size: .
J gene: TRBJ2-5
V gene: TRBV12-3/TRBV12-4
CDR3 length: 12
CDR3 DNA: TGTGCCAGCAGAACCTTTCGCGATCCCCAGTACTTC
CDR3 protein: CASRTFRDPQYF

D gene: .
clone size: .
J gene: TRBJ1-1
V gene: TRBV6-1
CDR3 length: 13
CDR3 DNA: TGTGCCAGCACTGAGGGGCTGAACACTGAAGCTTTCTTT
CDR3 protein: CASTEGLNTEAFF

D gene: .
clone size: .
J gene: TRBJ1-1
V gene: TRBV7-3
CDR3 length: 15
CDR3 DNA: TGTGCCAGCAGCCCGGACAGACTCATGAACACTGAAGCTTTCTTT
CDR3 protein: CASSPDRLMNTEAFF

D gene: .
clone size: .
J gene: TRBJ2-3
V gene: TRBV19
CDR3 length: 14
CDR3 DNA: TGTGCCAGTAGTATAGTCCGCGGGGCGAATACGCAGTATTTT
CDR3 protein: CASSIVRGANTQYF

D gene: TRBD1
clone size: .
J gene: TRBJ2-3
V gene: TRBV7-2
CDR3 length: 14
CDR3 DNA: TGTGCCAGCAGAGAAACAGGGGGCGCAGATACGCAGTATTTT
CDR3 protein: CASRETGGADTQYF

D gene: .
clone size: .
J gene: TRBJ1-5
V gene: TRBV3-1/TRBV3-2
CDR3 length: 13
CDR3 DNA: TGTGCCAGCAGCCCCCGACGGGATCAGCCCCAGCATTTT
CDR3 protein: CASSPRRDQPQHF

D gene: .
clone size: .
J gene: TRBJ1-1
V gene: TRBV4-1
CDR3 length: 13
CDR3 DNA: TGCGCCAGCAGCCCTAGGCTGAACACTGAAGCTTTCTTT
CDR3 protein: CASSPRLNTEAFF

D gene: .
clone size: .
J gene: TRBJ1-2
V gene: TRBV7-9
CDR3 length: 14
CDR3 DNA: TGTGCCAGCAGCTTTCTTAGCAGCCTGGAGGGCTACACCTTC
CDR3 protein: CASSFLSSLEGYTF

D gene: .
clone size: .
J gene: TRBJ2-3
V gene: TRBV7-6
CDR3 length: 13
CDR3 DNA: TGTGCCAGCAGCTCCTTATACACAGATACGCAGTATTTT
CDR3 protein: CASSSLYTDTQYF

D gene: TRBD1
clone size: .
J gene: TRBJ2-7
V gene: TRBV5-4
CDR3 length: 13
CDR3 DNA: TGTGCCAGCAGCCGGGACAGCTACTACGAGCAGTACTTC
CDR3 protein: CASSRDSYYEQYF

D gene: .
clone size: .
J gene: TRBJ1-6
V gene: TRBV5-1
CDR3 length: 13
CDR3 DNA: TGCGCCAGCAGCTTGGATCGGAATTCACCCCTCCACTTT
CDR3 protein: CASSLDRNSPLHF